This is a list of T cell receptor beta chains from one sample in a study of blood T cell repertoires in COVID-19. Clones were sequenced by immunoSEQ multiplex PCR, and TCRdb holds only the in-frame ones, with some missing. The sample records around 270,000 clones, around nine tenths being singletons. The sequenced material came from peripheral blood. Every receptor here comes from a woman aged 60-70 years with COVID-19, enrolled during active disease. Both conserved end residues are part of each CDR3. A D gene is named only where the DNA matches it firmly. The listing skips clone size in some rows; elsewhere it reads once, few, many or a size class.

J gene	V gene	D gene	clone size	CDR3 DNA	CDR3 protein
TRBJ2-2	TRBV6-4	-	-	TGTGCCAGCAGTGTGAAGAGGGACACCGGGGAGCTGTTTTTT	CASSVKRDTGELFF
TRBJ2-6	TRBV29-1	TRBD1	-	TGCAGCGTTGAAGAACGGCAGGGGGAGAGGACTGGGGCCAACGTCCTGACTTTC	CSVEERQGERTGANVLTF
TRBJ1-2	TRBV12-5	-	-	TGTGCTAGTGGTTTGGACGACAGAGCCTATGGCTACACCTTC	CASGLDDRAYGYTF
TRBJ2-1	TRBV10-3	TRBD1	-	TGTGCCATCAGTCCTTCGACAGGGGGAACTTTCTTC	CAISPSTGGTFF
TRBJ2-7	TRBV10-1	-	-	TGCGCCAGCAGTGATTCGGTAGTTTCGGGGGAGCAGTACTTC	CASSDSVVSGEQYF
TRBJ2-1	TRBV7-2	-	-	TGTGCCAGCAGCTTAGACACAGGATTCTACAATGAGCAGTTCTTC	CASSLDTGFYNEQFF
TRBJ2-7	TRBV6-5	-	-	TGTGCCAGCAATTTCGAGACAGGGACTTTTCAGCAGTACTTC	CASNFETGTFQQYF
TRBJ1-6	TRBV30	-	-	TGTGCCTGGAGTGGCACTCTCGGGGATTCACCCCTCCACTTT	CAWSGTLGDSPLHF
TRBJ1-4	TRBV12-3/TRBV12-4	TRBD1	few	TGTGCCAGCAGCCGGGACAGAAATGAAAAACTGTTTTTT	CASSRDRNEKLFF
TRBJ2-1	TRBV18	-	-	TGTGCCAGCTCGCGGGACCAAAAGGAGGAGCAGTTCTTC	CASSRDQKEEQFF
TRBJ1-1	TRBV27	TRBD1	-	TGTGCCAGCAGTGAAGGGGGCGCCCTGGGCACTGAAGCTTTCTTT	CASSEGGALGTEAFF
TRBJ2-7	TRBV19	TRBD2	few	TGTGCCAGTAGTATCGCTAGCGGGAGCTCCTACGAGCAGTACTTC	CASSIASGSSYEQYF
TRBJ2-1	TRBV7-2	-	-	TGTGCCAGCAGCCTAGCGAGACTTTACAATGAGCAGTTCTTC	CASSLARLYNEQFF
TRBJ2-2	TRBV5-1	TRBD1	-	TGCGCCAGCGGCGAACGGACAGGGGTGACCGGGGAGCTGTTTTTT	CASGERTGVTGELFF
TRBJ2-7	TRBV28	TRBD2	-	TGTGCCAGCAGTTCCGGACTAGCGGGAGGCTACGAGCAGTACTTC	CASSSGLAGGYEQYF
TRBJ1-5	TRBV24-1	TRBD1	-	TGTGCCACCAGTGGGGACAGAAGCAATCAGCCCCAGCATTTT	CATSGDRSNQPQHF
TRBJ1-2	TRBV7-9	TRBD1	-	TGTGCCAGCACCCAGGACAGGGGCCAAATCTCCTCCTATGGCTACACCTTC	CASTQDRGQISSYGYTF
TRBJ2-7	TRBV2	-	-	TGTGCCAGCAGTGAAGCCATGTTGACAATTCGCCCTTACGAGCAGTACTTC	CASSEAMLTIRPYEQYF
TRBJ2-5	TRBV9	-	-	TGTGCCAGCAGCGTAGCCGGTCAAGAGACCCAGTACTTC	CASSVAGQETQYF
TRBJ1-5	TRBV6-5	-	-	TGTGCCAGCAGTAGGGCGGGTCGCAATCAGCCCCAGCATTTT	CASSRAGRNQPQHF
TRBJ2-7	TRBV4-1	-	-	TGCGCCAGCAGCCAAGATCCCGGAGTTACCTACGAGCAGTACTTC	CASSQDPGVTYEQYF
TRBJ1-1	TRBV29-1	-	-	TGCAGCGTTGAAGGGGGGGACACTGAAGCTTTCTTT	CSVEGGDTEAFF
TRBJ1-2	TRBV30	-	-	TGTGCCTGGAGCCCGGGGGGGCCGGGCTACACCTTC	CAWSPGGPGYTF
TRBJ2-7	TRBV3-1/TRBV3-2	-	-	TGTGCCAGCAGCCAAGATACGGACGGGGGGCTCTACGAGCAGTACTTC	CASSQDTDGGLYEQYF
TRBJ2-2	TRBV4-3	TRBD2	-	TGCGCCAGCGCCCCTGGACTAGCGGGAGTGGGCGGGGAGCTGTTTTTT	CASAPGLAGVGGELFF
TRBJ1-4	TRBV10-3	-	-	TGTGCCATCAGTGAAGGAGACAGTGGAAGTGAAAAACTGTTTTTT	CAISEGDSGSEKLFF
TRBJ2-3	TRBV2	TRBD2	-	TGTGCCAGCAAGGGACTAGCGGGAGCCCCAGATACGCAGTATTTT	CASKGLAGAPDTQYF
TRBJ2-7	TRBV27	TRBD1	-	TGTGCCAGCAGCTCCCTCGGGACAGGGTCGTACGAGCAGTACTTC	CASSSLGTGSYEQYF
TRBJ2-5	TRBV9	-	-	TGTGCCAGCAGCGTAGCCAGTCAGGGGTTGGGGGAGACCCAGTACTTC	CASSVASQGLGETQYF
TRBJ2-7	TRBV7-6	-	-	TGTGCCAGCAGCTTAGTCGGCAGGGGCGCCTACGAGCAGTACTTC	CASSLVGRGAYEQYF
TRBJ2-1	TRBV3-1/TRBV3-2	-	few	TGTGCCAGCAGCGAGGTGAGAGCTCCGTACAATGAGCAGTTCTTC	CASSEVRAPYNEQFF
TRBJ1-1	TRBV19	TRBD1	-	TGTGCCAGTAGTAAGGGACAGGGGCGATTCAACACTGAAGCTTTCTTT	CASSKGQGRFNTEAFF
TRBJ1-5	TRBV19	-	-	TGTGCCAGTAGTACAGGGCGAGGGTGGGGGGATCAGCCCCAGCATTTT	CASSTGRGWGDQPQHF
TRBJ1-5	TRBV27	TRBD1	-	TGTGCCAGCAGTTTGACAGGGGAAGCGCCCCAGCATTTT	CASSLTGEAPQHF
TRBJ1-1	TRBV3-1/TRBV3-2	-	-	TGTACCAGCAGCCCCACCGCGAGGCCGATACAAGCTTTCTTT	CTSSPTARPIQAFF
TRBJ1-1	TRBV2	-	once	TGTGCCAGCAGCCAAGGGTGGGGGCGGTTGAACACTGAAGCTTTCTTT	CASSQGWGRLNTEAFF
TRBJ2-1	TRBV7-6	-	few	TGTGCCAGCAGCCCAGGGGTGGGAGTGGGCAATGAGCAGTTCTTC	CASSPGVGVGNEQFF
TRBJ1-1	TRBV19	TRBD1	few	TGTGCCAGCAAAACCGACAGGGTGAACACTGAAGCTTTCTTT	CASKTDRVNTEAFF
TRBJ2-7	TRBV7-2	TRBD2	-	TGTGCCAGCAGCTTAGCGCCCCGACTAGCGGGAGAAGGCGAGCAGTACTTC	CASSLAPRLAGEGEQYF